Below, one T cell receptor beta chain is given with its context. The sample originates from a study of blood T cell repertoires in COVID-19. The wider study: The United States, Italy and Spain supplied acute and convalescent COVID-19 samples. PBMCs, B-cell-depleted T cells, or T cells were the source of the cDNA or gDNA that made up the material.

Repertoires were generated with immunoSEQ multiplex PCR, while TCRdb's copy carries only in-frame clones and drops some. The table has fewer than 450,000 clones, around 87% seen once; the top ten hold about 6%. The CDR3 has 16 residues. The germline CDR1 and CDR2 sequences are MNHEY and SMNVEV (reference sequence). The material sequenced was peripheral blood. The sequence came from a woman in her fifties or sixties with COVID-19, enrolled during active disease. The V call is TRBV27, the J call TRBJ2-7, with TRBD2 matching 8 bases. CDR3 DNA: TGTGCTCAAACCCCGGGAGGGCCTACCGGGGGCTACGAGCAGTACTTC. Encoded protein: CAQTPGGPTGGYEQYF.